Reported below is one T cell receptor (beta chain). Using immunoSEQ multiplex PCR, the repertoire was profiled, and TCRdb retains in-frame clones only, with some absent. The sample yields 35,000 to 50,000 clones, about 88% seen once. The data were obtained in a study of PD-L1 blockade in urothelial cancer. Study at large: The patients first took atezolizumab in the mid-2010s, receiving 1,200 mg intravenously every 3 weeks. Bladder-origin urothelial cancer in males described twenty-five of the 29 patients. Blood analysis took place 3 weeks (second dose) and 6 weeks after treatment start.

Germline CDR1 SEHNR, CDR2 FQNEAQ (reference sequence). V trimming: 2 bases; J trimming: 4 bases; junction bases outside the gene matches: 14. CDR3 length: 18 amino acids. This TCR came from a woman in her sixties or seventies with urothelial cancer. Sequencing was performed on PBMCs, taken around atezolizumab (anti-PD-L1) treatment. This chain joins TRBV7-9 and TRBJ2-1, with 7 nucleotides matching TRBD2. In DNA form, the CDR3 reads TGTGCCAGCAGCTTATTGCGACTAGCCCTCGGAGGGTACAATGAGCAGTTCTTC. Amino acids: CASSLLRLALGGYNEQFF.